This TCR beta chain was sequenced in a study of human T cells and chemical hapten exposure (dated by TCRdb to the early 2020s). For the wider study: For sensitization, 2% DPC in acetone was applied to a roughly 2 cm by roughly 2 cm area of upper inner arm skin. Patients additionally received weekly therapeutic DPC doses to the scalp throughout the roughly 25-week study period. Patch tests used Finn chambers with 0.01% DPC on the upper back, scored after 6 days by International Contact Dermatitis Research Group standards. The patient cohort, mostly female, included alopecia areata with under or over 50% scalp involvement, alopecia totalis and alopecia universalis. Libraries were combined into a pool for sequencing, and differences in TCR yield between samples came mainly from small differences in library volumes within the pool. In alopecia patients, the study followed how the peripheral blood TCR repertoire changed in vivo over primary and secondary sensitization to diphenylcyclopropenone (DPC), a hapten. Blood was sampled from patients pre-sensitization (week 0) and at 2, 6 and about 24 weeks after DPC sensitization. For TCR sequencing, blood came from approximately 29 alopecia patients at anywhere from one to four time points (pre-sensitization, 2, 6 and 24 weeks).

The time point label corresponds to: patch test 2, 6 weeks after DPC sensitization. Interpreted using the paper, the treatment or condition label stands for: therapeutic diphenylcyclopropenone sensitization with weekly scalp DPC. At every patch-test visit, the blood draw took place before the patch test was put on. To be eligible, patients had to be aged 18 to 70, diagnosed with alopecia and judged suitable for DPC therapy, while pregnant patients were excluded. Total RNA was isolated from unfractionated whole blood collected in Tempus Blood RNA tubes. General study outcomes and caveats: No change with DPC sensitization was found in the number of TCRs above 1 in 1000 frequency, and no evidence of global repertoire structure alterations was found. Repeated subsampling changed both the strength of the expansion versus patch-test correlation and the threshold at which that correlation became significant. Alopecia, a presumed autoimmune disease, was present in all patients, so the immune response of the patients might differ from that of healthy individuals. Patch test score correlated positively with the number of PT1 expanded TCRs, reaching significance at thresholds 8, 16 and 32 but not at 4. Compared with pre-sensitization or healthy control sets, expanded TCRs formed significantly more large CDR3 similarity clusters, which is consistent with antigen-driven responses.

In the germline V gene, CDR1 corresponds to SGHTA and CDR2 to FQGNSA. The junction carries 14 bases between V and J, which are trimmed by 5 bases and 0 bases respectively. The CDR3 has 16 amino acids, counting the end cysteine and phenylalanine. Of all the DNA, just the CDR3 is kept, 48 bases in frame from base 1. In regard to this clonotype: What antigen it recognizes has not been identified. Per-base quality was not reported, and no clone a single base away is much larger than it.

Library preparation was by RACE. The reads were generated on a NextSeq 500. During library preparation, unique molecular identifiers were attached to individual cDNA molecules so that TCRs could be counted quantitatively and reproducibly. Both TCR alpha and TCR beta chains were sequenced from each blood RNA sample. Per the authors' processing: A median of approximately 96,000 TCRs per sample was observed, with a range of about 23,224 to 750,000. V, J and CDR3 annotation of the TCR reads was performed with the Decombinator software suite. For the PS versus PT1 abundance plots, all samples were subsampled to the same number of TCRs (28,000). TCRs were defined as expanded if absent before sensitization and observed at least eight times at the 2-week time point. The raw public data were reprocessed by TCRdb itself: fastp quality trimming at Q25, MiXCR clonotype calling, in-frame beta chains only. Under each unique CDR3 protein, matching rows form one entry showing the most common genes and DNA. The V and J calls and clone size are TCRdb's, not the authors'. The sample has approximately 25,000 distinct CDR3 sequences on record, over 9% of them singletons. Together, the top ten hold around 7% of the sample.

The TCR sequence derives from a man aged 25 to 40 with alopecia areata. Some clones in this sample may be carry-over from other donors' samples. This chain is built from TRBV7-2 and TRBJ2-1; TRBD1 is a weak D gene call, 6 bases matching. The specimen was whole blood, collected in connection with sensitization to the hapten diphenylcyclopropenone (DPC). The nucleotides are TGTGCCAGCAGCCTGCAGGGGACAAGCTCCTACAATGAGCAGTTCTTC. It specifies CASSLQGTSSYNEQFF.